The 31 T cell receptor beta chains below come from one sample, sequenced in a study of response to subunit inactivated influenza vaccine. From the RT-PCR reads, TCRdb called clonotypes with MiXCR, one entry per CDR3 protein. The data hold about 780,000 distinct CDR3 sequences, with less than 20% observed a single time. Sequenced here: PBMCs from blood, sampled about 5 days after vaccination. The source of these receptors is a man over 45 who received an inactivated influenza vaccine.

The J gene is TRBJ1-1, the V gene TRBV7-9; D gene uncertain. Germline lookup yields CDR1 SEHNR and CDR2 FQNEAQ (reference sequence). The CDR3 runs 14 residues. Trimming shortened V by 0 bases and J by 3 bases, and 8 bases separated the two germline ends. CDR3 in amino acids: CASSLAVGYTEAFF. CDR3 sequence (DNA): TGTGCCAGCAGCTTAGCGGTGGGGTACACTGAAGCTTTCTTT.

The CDR3 coding sequence is TGCGCCAGCAGCCAAGGGCTAGAAATGGCCTACGAGCAGTACTTC. Translation gives CASSQGLEMAYEQYF. The chain employs TRBV4-3 and TRBJ2-7, with D unresolved. Germline CDR1 reads LGHNA; CDR2 reads YSLEER. V was clipped by 1 base and J by 2 bases, with 12 bases between them. CDR3 length: 15 residues.

In this sample, this clonotype turned up many times. This chain uses TRBV28 with TRBJ2-7; weak D call: TRBD1 (7 bases). The V end lost 3 bases, the J end lost 5 bases, and 17 bases lay between the germline ends. The CDR3 spans 15 residues. Germline V gene sequence: CDR1 MDHEN, CDR2 SYDVKM. Written as DNA, the CDR3 is TGTGCCAGCAGTTTCGGTCGACAGGGAGGCCACGAGCAGTACTTC. Protein sequence: CASSFGRQGGHEQYF.

There are many counts of this clonotype. This chain joins TRBV7-2 and TRBJ2-7; 10 nucleotides match TRBD2. The CDR3 has 14 residues. Germline CDR1 and CDR2: SGHTA and FQGNSA. J was trimmed by 7 bases and V by 5 bases; bases with no gene match: 8. The CDR3, as DNA: TGTGCCAGCAGCGCAATAGCGGGAGGTGAAGAGCAGTACTTC. It encodes CASSAIAGGEEQYF.

This clonotype was picked up a small number of times. At one end the junction does not follow the germline gene, possibly because of a read error. The chain couples TRBV5-1 to TRBJ2-5; the D call may be TRBD1 or TRBD2 (5 bases each). This CDR3 comprises 13 residues. Germline CDR1 and CDR2: SGHRS and YFSETQ. DNA of the CDR3: TGCGCCAGCAGATTGGGACCGTCAGAGACCCAGTACTTC. Translated, it gives CASRLGPSETQYF.

The rearrangement links TRBV12-3 or TRBV12-4 to TRBJ1-2, with a tentative D call TRBD1 (5 bases). The CDR3 covers 13 residues. V gave up 7 bases and J gave up 2 bases, with 11 bases separating them. For the CDR3, the DNA is TGTGCCAGCACTCGCGGGGGGAACTATGGCTACACCTTC. The encoded protein is CASTRGGNYGYTF.

This clonotype appeared many times. The chain couples TRBV7-2 to TRBJ1-5, with 11 bases that match TRBD1. CDR1 SGHTA and CDR2 FQGNSA come from the germline V gene. This CDR3 spans 16 amino acids. V gave up 1 base and J gave up 5 bases; unmatched junction bases: 4. CDR3: CASSLVGQGAHQPQHF. CDR3 DNA sequence: TGTGCCAGCAGCTTAGTCGGACAGGGGGCGCATCAGCCCCAGCATTTT.

This chain joins TRBV5-1 and TRBJ2-1; 9 nucleotides align to TRBD2. The CDR3 sequence is 17 residues long. Looked up from germline, CDR1 is SGHRS and CDR2 is YFSETQ. With 0 bases clipped from V and 8 bases from J, the junction kept 12 bases outside the gene matches. This CDR3 reads CASSLGSGGRAGDEQFF. CDR3 nucleotides: TGCGCCAGCAGCTTGGGGTCCGGCGGGAGGGCTGGTGATGAGCAGTTCTTC.

This clonotype has just a few counts. The chain joins TRBV4-2 to TRBJ2-3; 7 nucleotides match TRBD1. J was trimmed by 3 bases and V by 3 bases; bases with no gene match: 3. This CDR3 is 14 amino acids long. Per the germline V gene, CDR1 is LGHNA and CDR2 is YNFKEQ. CDR3 sequence reads: CASSQSTGTDTQYF. CDR3 bases: TGTGCCAGCAGCCAGTCGACAGGGACAGATACGCAGTATTTT.

The chain joins TRBV9 to TRBJ2-2; D perhaps matches TRBD2 (6 bases). Between the trimmed V and J ends, which lost 2 bases and 0 bases, there was a span of 20 bases. Germline lookup yields CDR1 SGDLS and CDR2 YYNGEE. This CDR3 spans 19 amino acids. CDR3 protein: CASSVRWLALSANTGELFF. The DNA of the CDR3 is TGTGCCAGCAGCGTTAGGTGGCTAGCGCTTAGCGCGAACACCGGGGAGCTGTTTTTT.

The gene calls are TRBV20-1 and TRBJ2-2, with TRBD2 as a possible D gene (7 bases). This CDR3 is 17 amino acids long. V lost 3 bases, J lost 6 bases, and 23 bases lay in between. The germline gives CDR1 DFQATT, CDR2 SNEGSKA (reference sequence). The CDR3 protein is CSASAPTGGTFAGELFF. The CDR3 DNA follows: TGCAGTGCTAGCGCCCCCACCGGGGGGACATTTGCCGGGGAGCTGTTTTTT.

This clonotype was observed at least ten times. This chain links TRBV29-1 with TRBJ1-2; 8 bases are shared with TRBD1. Germline V gene data show CDR1 as SQVTM and CDR2 as ANQGSEA. CDR3 length equals 15 residues. With V trimmed by 7 bases and J by 0 bases, 10 bases remained unmatched. CDR3 amino acids: CSASGQETTNYGYTF. CDR3 in DNA: TGCAGCGCCTCGGGACAGGAGACTACTAACTATGGCTACACCTTC.

This sequence joins TRBV12-3 or TRBV12-4 and TRBJ1-6; D possibly corresponds to TRBD1 (5 bases). The CDR3 is 15 amino acids. V was trimmed by 4 bases and J by 13 bases, leaving 20 bases between them. The CDR3 sequence is CASSSGSGPLGPLHF. The CDR3 DNA sequence: TGTGCCAGCAGTTCAGGGTCTGGGCCCTTGGGCCCCCTCCACTTT.

This clonotype was seen a few times. The J gene is TRBJ1-6, the V gene TRBV20-1; D unresolved. The CDR3 runs to 13 residues. With 2 bases removed from V and 10 bases from J, the gap between germline ends came to 12 bases. Germline loops: CDR1 DFQATT, CDR2 SNEGSKA (reference sequence). The CDR3 DNA reads TGCAGTGCTAGATTCTCCGCGCGGTCACCCCTCCACTTT. This sequence encodes CSARFSARSPLHF.

The V gene is TRBV18, the J gene TRBJ2-7, with a weak D call TRBD1 (6 bases). The ends were cut back, 3 bases at V and 3 bases at J, with 12 bases in the middle. This CDR3 spans 14 amino acids. Germline V gene data show CDR1 as KGHSH and CDR2 as LQKENI. Here the CDR3 reads CASSPRQDSYEQYF. The CDR3 DNA is TGTGCCAGCTCACCCCGACAGGACAGCTACGAGCAGTACTTC.

The genes are TRBV4-2 and TRBJ2-3; 13 nucleotides match TRBD2. Per germline, CDR1 LGHNA and CDR2 YNFKEQ. The CDR3 length is 18 residues. V gave up 4 bases and J gave up 4 bases; unmatched junction bases: 11. CDR3 DNA: TGTGCCAGCAGCCTTCCACAGGGGACTAGCGGGGACGCAGATACGCAGTATTTT. Protein sequence: CASSLPQGTSGDADTQYF.

This clonotype showed up just once. It may be a read error: a sequence one base away is much more abundant. V is TRBV7-2 and J is TRBJ2-3; 7 nucleotides agree with TRBD2. The CDR3 totals 15 residues. In germline, CDR1 is SGHTA, CDR2 FQGNSA. Here the CDR3 reads CASSLVGGRTDTQCF. The CDR3 nucleotides read TGTGCCAGCAGCTTAGTGGGCGGGAGAACAGATACGCAGTGTTTT.

The chain is built from TRBV5-1 and TRBJ2-3; 7 nucleotides match TRBD1. The CDR3 extends over 15 amino acids. The V gene end was trimmed by 2 bases and the J gene end by 0 bases; junction bases not matched to a gene: 3. The V gene's germline CDR1 is SGHRS and CDR2 YFSETQ. For the CDR3, the DNA is TGCGCCAGCAGCTTATTGGGACAGAGCACAGATACGCAGTATTTT. Translating gives CASSLLGQSTDTQYF.

This clonotype was detected only a few times. This sequence joins TRBV29-1 and TRBJ2-7; TRBD1 agrees at 8 bases. The CDR3 loop spans 11 amino acids. Germline CDR1 reads SQVTM; CDR2 reads ANQGSEA. Unmatched junction bases numbered 3, after V lost 4 bases and J lost 7 bases. The CDR3 coding sequence is TGCAGCGTTGTCCGGGACAGGGAGCAGTACTTC. This codes for CSVVRDREQYF.

This chain uses TRBV4-2 with TRBJ2-1, with 12 positions matching TRBD2. The germline V gene encodes CDR1 LGHNA and CDR2 YNFKEQ. CDR3 length equals 20 residues. V trimming: 4 bases; J trimming: 3 bases; junction bases outside the gene matches: 16. CDR3: CASSPRGGTSGFSSYNEQFF. In DNA, the CDR3 is TGTGCCAGCAGCCCCCGGGGAGGGACTAGCGGGTTTTCCAGCTACAATGAGCAGTTCTTC.

This chain joins TRBV5-1 and TRBJ2-5; D not resolved. The CDR3 runs 13 residues. The germline V gene encodes CDR1 SGHRS and CDR2 YFSETQ. V was shortened by 1 base and J by 5 bases, with 9 bases between the two germline ends. CDR3 sequence reads: CASSLSIGETQYF. The DNA of the CDR3 is TGCGCCAGCAGCTTGTCTATCGGGGAGACCCAGTACTTC.

This clonotype was seen repeatedly, ten times or more. This chain uses TRBV20-1 with TRBJ2-5; 8 bases agree with TRBD1. This CDR3 is built from 13 residues. Germline-derived CDR1 and CDR2 are DFQATT and SNEGSKA (reference sequence). J gave up 3 bases and V 3 bases, and 3 bases lay outside the gene matches. CDR3 DNA: TGCAGTGCTAGTAGGACAGGGAAAGAGACCCAGTACTTC. This sequence encodes CSASRTGKETQYF.

The sample holds many counts of this clonotype. This rearrangement joins TRBV7-2 to TRBJ1-6; 7 nucleotides align to TRBD1. This CDR3 is 15 amino acids long. Losses at the gene ends were 5 bases for V and 6 bases for J; bases not matched to a gene: 7. The germline V gene encodes CDR1 SGHTA and CDR2 FQGNSA. The CDR3 region has the DNA TGTGCCAGCAGCGTAGAGAGGGGGCTTAATTCACCCCTCCACTTT. Its translation is CASSVERGLNSPLHF.

The J gene is TRBJ1-1, the V gene TRBV24-1; a possible D gene is TRBD1 (6 bases). In germline, CDR1 is KGHDR, CDR2 SFDVKD. CDR3 size: 14 residues. Trimming shortened V by 4 bases and J by 10 bases, and 18 bases separated the two germline ends. Here the CDR3 reads CATSESHRAAGAFF. The CDR3 coding sequence is TGTGCCACCAGTGAGTCCCACAGGGCGGCCGGAGCTTTCTTT.

Regarding this clonotype: An end of the junction does not agree with germline; a read error may underlie this. The chain couples TRBV5-1 to TRBJ2-1, with D hard to call. The CDR3 is 13 residues long. The germline gives CDR1 SGHRS, CDR2 YFSETQ. In DNA form, the CDR3 reads TGCGCCAGCAGCCCCGGAGCCCTGAATGGGCAGTTCTTC. Its protein product is CASSPGALNGQFF.

The V call is TRBV5-1, the J call TRBJ1-1, with D possibly TRBD1 on 5 matching bases. Trimming removed 4 bases from V and 5 bases from J, with 9 bases in between. This CDR3 is 12 amino acids long. Germline-derived CDR1 and CDR2 are SGHRS and YFSETQ. CDR3 nucleotides: TGCGCCAGCAGCCTCAGGGCAACTGAAGCTTTCTTT. Translated, it gives CASSLRATEAFF.

This clonotype was detected a few times. This sequence joins TRBV7-9 and TRBJ2-3, with D hard to call. Germline V gene lookup returns CDR1 SEHNR and CDR2 FQNEAQ (reference sequence). CDR3 length: 14 residues. Trimming took 1 base from V and 4 from J, leaving 9 bases between them. The DNA for the CDR3 is TGTGCCAGCAGCTTAGATACTAAAGCAGATACGCAGTATTTT. Its translation: CASSLDTKADTQYF.

The V call is TRBV29-1, the J call TRBJ2-3, with TRBD1 matching 7 bases. The trim removed 7 bases at V and 3 bases at J, leaving 7 bases unmatched. The CDR3 extends over 13 amino acids. Per germline, CDR1 SQVTM and CDR2 ANQGSEA. Written as DNA, the CDR3 is TGCAGCGCTGACAGGGATGGTACAGATACGCAGTATTTT. Translation: CSADRDGTDTQYF.

There are many counts of this clonotype. The V gene is TRBV7-9, the J gene TRBJ2-1; 11 bases are shared with TRBD1. The length of the CDR3 is 16 residues. With 4 bases clipped from V and 5 bases from J, the junction kept 7 bases outside the gene matches. CDR1 SEHNR and CDR2 FQNEAQ come from the germline V gene (reference sequence). CDR3 coding DNA: TGTGCCAGCAGCTCCCGGGACAGGGGGTTTAACAATGAGCAGTTCTTC. Its protein is CASSSRDRGFNNEQFF.

This clonotype was seen only a few times. V gene TRBV5-1 combines with J gene TRBJ1-1, with a tentative D call TRBD1 (6 bases). Looked up from germline, CDR1 is SGHRS and CDR2 is YFSETQ. The CDR3 sequence is 15 residues long. The germline V and J ends were trimmed by 4 bases and 0 bases, with 13 bases remaining between them. The CDR3 DNA sequence: TGCGCCAGCAGCCCAGGACAGTTCATGAACACTGAAGCTTTCTTT. As protein: CASSPGQFMNTEAFF.

This chain links TRBV7-9 with TRBJ1-1; D gene ambiguous. CDR1 and CDR2 from the germline V gene are SEHNR and FQNEAQ (reference sequence). There are 16 residues in the CDR3. Trimming stripped 5 bases from V and 0 bases from J, with 16 bases between. The CDR3 here is CASSPGPGVVNTEAFF. In DNA, the CDR3 is TGTGCCAGCAGCCCTGGCCCTGGGGTCGTGAACACTGAAGCTTTCTTT. Full variable domain (rest looked up from reference TRBV7-9 and TRBJ1-1): DTGVSQNPRHKITKRGQNVTFRCDPISEHNRLYWYRQTLGQGPEFLTYFQNEAQLEKSRLLSDRFSAERPKGSFSTLEIQRTEQGDSAMYLCASSPGPGVVNTEAFFGQGTRLTVV.